The source of this T cell receptor (beta chain) is a study of T cells in Graves' hyperthyroidism and ophthalmopathy. General observations from the study: The model's output predicted ophthalmopathy at a median of about 5.9 months prior to onset. Most expanded thyroid clonotypes above 0.001 also appeared in blood.

An absence of ophthalmopathy progression within 18 months meant stable Graves' hyperthyroidism. The study based diagnoses on clinical symptoms, serum thyroxine and TRAb, thyroid ultrasound and orbital computed tomography. As concerns this clonotype: Its specificity is unknown.

The source material, RNA transcripts, was used to amplify TCR beta CDR3 regions. HTBI primers were used for first-round RT-PCR of the TCR CDR3. TCRdb recomputed calls from the multiplex PCR reads with MiXCR, one row per CDR3 protein. This table has 45,000 to 55,000 distinct CDR3 sequences, 54% appearing once. Germline values: CDR1 MDHEN, CDR2 SYDVKM. This CDR3 region has 16 residues. V dropped 2 bases and J dropped 4 bases, with 17 bases sitting between them. The TCR was taken from a man younger than 30 with Graves' hyperthyroidism. Sequences were obtained from peripheral blood or thyroid tissue (not recorded which). The chain combines TRBV28 with TRBJ1-2; D may be TRBD1 (6 bases). The CDR3 sequence: CASSLKAGAGSYGYTF. CDR3 DNA: TGTGCCAGCAGTTTAAAAGCAGGGGCAGGCAGCTATGGCTACACCTTC.